This passage covers 27 T cell receptor beta chains from one sample sequenced in a study of shared clonotypes between healthy human individuals. Method: immunoSEQ multiplex PCR; TCRdb's copy keeps in-frame clones and lacks some. This table holds roughly 500,000 clones, approximately 94% found once. Sequencing input: naive CD4+ T cells sorted from blood. Subset described: CD45RA+ positively selected. These receptors all come from a woman aged 25-40 years in good health.

This chain links TRBV5-4 with TRBJ2-1, with D hard to call. In germline, CDR1 is SGHNT, CDR2 YYREEE (reference sequence). The V end was cut by 4 bases, the J end by 6 bases, with 14 bases between. The CDR3 runs to 14 residues. DNA for the CDR3: TGTGCCAGCAGCCACACGGCCCCCACCAATGAGCAGTTCTTC. Its translation: CASSHTAPTNEQFF. The whole variable domain, filled in from reference TRBV5-4 and TRBJ2-1, reads ETGVTQSPTHLIKTRGQQVTLRCSSQSGHNTVSWYQQALGQGPQFIFQYYREEENGRGNFPPRFSGLQFPNYSSELNVNALELDDSALYLCASSHTAPTNEQFFGPGTRLTVL.

This rearrangement joins TRBV6-1 to TRBJ2-7, with 14 bases aligning to TRBD2. Germline trimming cut 1 base from V and 2 bases from J; bases unmatched to any gene: 1. The CDR3 has 16 residues. Germline assignment: CDR1 MNHNS and CDR2 SASEGT. CDR3 in DNA: TGTGCCAGCAGTGAAGGGACTAGCGGGAGGCCCTACGAGCAGTACTTC. It specifies CASSEGTSGRPYEQYF.

This clone was picked up one time. The chain carries TRBV15 and TRBJ2-1; 7 bases fit TRBD2. CDR1 is LNHNV and CDR2 is YYDKDF in the germline V gene (reference sequence). This CDR3 contains 16 residues. The V and J ends lost 5 bases and 3 bases, in that order; junction bases with no gene match: 10. CDR3 residues: CATSQQPRDYYNEQFF. CDR3 DNA: TGTGCCACCAGCCAACAGCCCCGGGACTACTACAATGAGCAGTTCTTC.

The rearrangement joins TRBV28 to TRBJ1-2; 9 nucleotides align to TRBD1. This CDR3 spans 14 amino acids. The junction had 5 bases not matched to a gene; V was cut back by 6 bases and J by 3 bases. Germline V gene sequence: CDR1 MDHEN, CDR2 SYDVKM. The CDR3, as DNA: TGTGCCAGCAGGATGGACAGGGGTTACTATGGCTACACCTTC. Translating gives CASRMDRGYYGYTF.

V usage is TRBV28 and J usage is TRBJ1-5; D may be TRBD1 (6 bases). CDR1 and CDR2 (germline): MDHEN, SYDVKM. The germline V and J ends were trimmed by 10 bases and 11 bases, with 24 bases remaining between them. This CDR3 spans 14 amino acids. CDR3 residues: CATLPGAPRGSQHF. Written as DNA, the CDR3 is TGTGCCACCCTCCCAGGGGCTCCCCGGGGGTCCCAGCATTTT.

This chain joins TRBV5-1 and TRBJ1-5; D gene ambiguous. Germline V CDR1 and CDR2: SGHRS, YFSETQ. The CDR3 covers 15 residues. V lost 0 bases and J lost 3, with 10 bases in between. The CDR3 DNA follows: TGCGCCAGCAGCTTGGGTCTACCGGCCAATCAGCCCCAGCATTTT. Protein sequence: CASSLGLPANQPQHF.

Only one count was recorded for this clone. J is TRBJ2-7 and V is TRBV6-5; 9 nucleotides line up with TRBD2. Germline CDR1 reads MNHEY; CDR2 reads SVGAGI. The CDR3 totals 15 residues. The trim removed 4 bases at V and 4 bases at J, leaving 8 bases unmatched. CDR3 in DNA: TGTGCCAGCAGTTCCAACCTAGCGGGGCCTTACGAGCAGTACTTC. It encodes CASSSNLAGPYEQYF.

The chain combines TRBV19 with TRBJ2-3; D uncertain. The V and J ends lost 4 bases and 1 base respectively, with 3 bases between them. The CDR3 extends over 12 amino acids. Germline V gene sequence: CDR1 LNHDA, CDR2 SQIVND (reference sequence). The CDR3 region has the DNA TGTGCCAGTAGTACCCGCACAGATACGCAGTATTTT. Encoded protein: CASSTRTDTQYF.

Comments on this clone: Additional DNA sequences in this sample encode the identical CDR3. The rearrangement uses TRBV5-1 and TRBJ1-1; D is uncertain. Germline assignment: CDR1 SGHRS and CDR2 YFSETQ. V was trimmed by 0 bases and J by 0 bases, leaving 3 bases between them. The CDR3 totals 13 residues. The DNA of the CDR3 is TGCGCCAGCAGCTTGGGAGTGAACACTGAAGCTTTCTTT. It yields the protein CASSLGVNTEAFF.

The gene calls are TRBV10-1 and TRBJ1-1; D gene ambiguous. Per the germline V gene, CDR1 is WNHNN and CDR2 is SYGVQD (reference sequence). V was pared by 0 bases and J by 5 bases, with 7 bases between. The CDR3 is made up of 13 amino acids. Written as DNA, the CDR3 is TGCGCCAGCAGTGAGTCGATGGGTACTGAAGCTTTCTTT. Translated: CASSESMGTEAFF.

This clone was seen just once. CDR3 in amino acids: CASRQGPNTGELFF. The DNA of the CDR3 is TGTGCCAGCAGACAGGGTCCGAACACCGGGGAGCTGTTTTTT. V usage is TRBV6-6 and J usage is TRBJ2-2; tentatively, D is TRBD1 (6 bases). This CDR3 is built from 14 residues. Trimming removed 6 bases from V and 0 bases from J, with 8 bases in between. Germline V gene lookup returns CDR1 MNHNY and CDR2 SVGAGI (reference sequence).

This chain connects TRBV29-1 to TRBJ2-3; D gene unclear. Trimming took 3 bases from V and 2 from J, leaving 9 bases between them. The CDR3 has 13 amino acids. The V gene's germline CDR1 is SQVTM and CDR2 ANQGSEA. CDR3 nucleotide sequence: TGCAGCGTTGATGAGTCTTTCACAGATACGCAGTATTTT. Translation gives CSVDESFTDTQYF.

The count of this clone is one. The V and J genes are TRBV11-2 and TRBJ2-1; either TRBD1 or TRBD2 may fit D (5 bases each). Germline values: CDR1 SGHAT, CDR2 FQNNGV. The CDR3 is 16 residues long. V shed 5 bases and J shed 3 bases, with 17 bases lying between them. CDR3 DNA sequence: TGTGCCAGCAGCCCCAGCTCCGGGACGAACTACAATGAGCAGTTCTTC. It is translated as CASSPSSGTNYNEQFF.

The chain combines TRBV6-6 with TRBJ1-4; 7 nucleotides align to TRBD1. Trimming took 0 bases from V and 6 from J; bases not matched to a gene: 7. The germline CDR1 and CDR2 sequences are MNHNY and SVGAGI (reference sequence). This CDR3 is 16 amino acids long. CDR3 sequence: CASSYSRQGFHEKLFF. DNA for the CDR3: TGTGCCAGCAGTTACTCCCGACAGGGCTTTCATGAAAAACTGTTTTTT.

Turning to this clone: Other DNA sequences of this sample code for an identical CDR3. The CDR3 DNA is TGTGCCAGCAGCTTACGAAGCTCTGGAAACACCATATATTTT. Protein: CASSLRSSGNTIYF. The chain couples TRBV5-6 to TRBJ1-3; no clear D. Germline loops: CDR1 SGHDT, CDR2 YYEEEE. The CDR3 spans 14 residues. V lost 2 bases to trimming and J lost 0 bases, with 6 bases between them.

This clone appeared a single time. V is TRBV28 and J is TRBJ2-5; no firm D call. Germline assignment: CDR1 MDHEN and CDR2 SYDVKM. V gave up 1 base and J gave up 4 bases, with 10 bases separating them. CDR3 length: 14 residues. The CDR3 protein is CASSLSGGPETQYF. CDR3 sequence (DNA): TGTGCCAGCAGTTTATCGGGTGGCCCAGAGACCCAGTACTTC.

CDR3 nucleotide sequence: TGTGCCAGCAGTGGGGGGTTTTCTGGCTACACCTTC. It is translated as CASSGGFSGYTF. This chain uses TRBV6-1 with TRBJ1-2; perhaps TRBD1 as D (5 bases). This CDR3 has 12 residues. Germline V CDR1 and CDR2: MNHNS, SASEGT. The V and J ends lost 4 bases and 7 bases respectively, with 10 bases between them.

This chain uses TRBV18 with TRBJ2-2; 10 nucleotides agree with TRBD2. The V gene end was trimmed by 4 bases and the J gene end by 6 bases; junction bases not matched to a gene: 20. CDR1 is KGHSH and CDR2 is LQKENI in the germline V gene. The CDR3 length is 20 residues. The CDR3 DNA sequence: TGTGCCAGCTCACTTTGGACTAGCGGATCAAGAACGGGACGGGCCGGGGAGCTGTTTTTT. Amino acids: CASSLWTSGSRTGRAGELFF.

The J gene is TRBJ2-7, the V gene TRBV6-5, with D perhaps matching TRBD1 (5 bases). V was pared by 2 bases and J by 5 bases, with 10 bases between. CDR1 MNHEY and CDR2 SVGAGI come from the germline V gene. This CDR3 has 13 residues. The CDR3 DNA reads TGTGCCAGCAGTTACCAGGGCCTGCACGAGCAGTACTTC. Translating gives CASSYQGLHEQYF.

This clone has only one observation. The V and J genes are TRBV5-1 and TRBJ1-1, with D perhaps TRBD1 (5 bases). V shed 4 bases and J shed 1 base, with 14 bases lying between them. Germline V CDR1 and CDR2: SGHRS, YFSETQ. CDR3 length equals 15 residues. CDR3 protein: CASSAGTSRNTEAFF. The CDR3 bases are TGCGCCAGCAGCGCTGGGACGAGCAGGAACACTGAAGCTTTCTTT.

V and J are TRBV6-6 and TRBJ2-7; 7 positions agree with TRBD1. The CDR3 extends over 14 amino acids. CDR1 and CDR2 from the germline V gene are MNHNY and SVGAGI (reference sequence). The junction had 8 bases not matched to a gene; V was cut back by 4 bases and J by 5 bases. DNA for the CDR3: TGTGCCAGCAGTTCCGGGACAGTGACCCACGAGCAGTACTTC. Amino acid sequence: CASSSGTVTHEQYF.

The rearrangement joins TRBV6-5 to TRBJ2-7; TRBD2 agrees at 11 bases. Germline V gene data show CDR1 as MNHEY and CDR2 as SVGAGI. After removal of 2 bases from V and 1 base from J, the junction contained 4 bases not matched to a gene. This CDR3 is 16 amino acids long. The CDR3 sequence is CASSYIRTSGSYEQYF. The CDR3 DNA follows: TGTGCCAGCAGTTACATTCGGACTAGCGGGTCCTACGAGCAGTACTTC.

The chain links TRBV27 to TRBJ2-5, with 7 bases identical to TRBD1. The J call could be wrong; TRBJ2-7 is a better fit for the DNA end. In germline, CDR1 is MNHEY, CDR2 SMNVEV (reference sequence). The CDR3 extends over 13 amino acids. CDR3: CASSLQGFNEQYF. In nucleotides, the CDR3 is TGTGCCAGCAGTCTACAGGGGTTCAACGAGCAGTACTTC.

This chain joins TRBV6-5 and TRBJ2-7, with 7 bases identical to TRBD2. Germline lookup yields CDR1 MNHEY and CDR2 SVGAGI. The V gene end was trimmed by 4 bases and the J gene end by 4 bases; junction bases not matched to a gene: 4. The CDR3 is made up of 13 amino acids. The CDR3 loop is CASSLLGRYEQYF. The CDR3 region has the DNA TGTGCCAGCAGTTTACTCGGGAGGTACGAGCAGTACTTC.

V is TRBV7-8 and J is TRBJ2-7; D possibly matches TRBD1 or TRBD2 (5 bases each). This CDR3 spans 16 amino acids. The V end lost 5 bases, the J end lost 4 bases, and 21 bases lay between the germline ends. The germline V gene has CDR1 SGHVS and CDR2 FQNEAQ. The CDR3 DNA reads TGTGCCAGCAGCCGAATCGGGCAGGGACCTGATTACGAGCAGTACTTC. This codes for CASSRIGQGPDYEQYF.

The chain links TRBV29-1 to TRBJ2-5; the D gene is possibly TRBD1 (6 bases). Germline V CDR1 and CDR2: SQVTM, ANQGSEA. V was trimmed by 4 bases and J by 5 bases, leaving 14 bases between them. The CDR3 runs to 13 residues. The CDR3 here is CSVGGGERETQYF. Here the CDR3 DNA reads TGCAGCGTTGGAGGGGGTGAACGGGAGACCCAGTACTTC.

V is TRBV19 and J is TRBJ2-7, with D tentatively TRBD1 or TRBD2 (6 bases each). Germline V gene sequence: CDR1 LNHDA, CDR2 SQIVND (reference sequence). There are 14 residues in the CDR3. Trimming took 6 bases from V and 3 from J, leaving 15 bases between them. For the CDR3, the DNA is TGTGCCAGTAGCGGGGAACAGGGACTCTACGAGCAGTACTTC. It is translated as CASSGEQGLYEQYF.